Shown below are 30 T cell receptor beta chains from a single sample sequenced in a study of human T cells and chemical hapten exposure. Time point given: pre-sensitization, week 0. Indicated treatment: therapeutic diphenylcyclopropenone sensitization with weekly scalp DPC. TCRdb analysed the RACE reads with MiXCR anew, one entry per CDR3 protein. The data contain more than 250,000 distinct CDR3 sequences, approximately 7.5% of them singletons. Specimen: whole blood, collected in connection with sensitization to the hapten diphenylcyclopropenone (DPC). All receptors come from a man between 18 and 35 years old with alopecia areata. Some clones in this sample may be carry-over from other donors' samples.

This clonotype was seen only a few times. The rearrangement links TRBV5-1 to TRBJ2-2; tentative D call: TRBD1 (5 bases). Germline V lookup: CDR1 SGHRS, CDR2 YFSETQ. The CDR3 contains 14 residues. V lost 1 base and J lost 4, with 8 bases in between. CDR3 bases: TGCGCCAGCAGCTTGTTACAGGCCACCGGGGAGCTGTTTTTT. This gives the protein CASSLLQATGELFF.

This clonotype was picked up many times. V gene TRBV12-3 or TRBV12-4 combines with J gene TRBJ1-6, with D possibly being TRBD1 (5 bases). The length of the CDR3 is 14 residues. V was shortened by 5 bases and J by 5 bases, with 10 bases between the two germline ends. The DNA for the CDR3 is TGTGCCAGCAGTCGGGACGGAGATAATTCACCCCTCCACTTT. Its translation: CASSRDGDNSPLHF.

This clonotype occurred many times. DNA for the CDR3: TGTGCCAGCAGCTTAGCGGGACAATCCCATGAAGCTTTCTTT. Translated: CASSLAGQSHEAFF. J is TRBJ1-1 and V is TRBV7-2; TRBD1 is a possible D gene (6 bases). The CDR3 length is 14 residues. Germline values: CDR1 SGHTA, CDR2 FQGNSA. V was trimmed by 0 bases and J by 7 bases, leaving 12 bases between them.

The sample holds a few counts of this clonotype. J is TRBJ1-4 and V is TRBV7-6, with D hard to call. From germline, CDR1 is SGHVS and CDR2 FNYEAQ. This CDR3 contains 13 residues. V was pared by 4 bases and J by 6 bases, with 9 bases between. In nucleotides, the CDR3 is TGTGCCAGCAGCTCAACCATGGATGAAAAACTGTTTTTT. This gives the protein CASSSTMDEKLFF.

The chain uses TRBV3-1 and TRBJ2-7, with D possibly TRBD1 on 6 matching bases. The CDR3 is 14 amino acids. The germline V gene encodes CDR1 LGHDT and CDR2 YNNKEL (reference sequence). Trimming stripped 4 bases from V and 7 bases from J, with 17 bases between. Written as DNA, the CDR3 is TGTGCCAGCAGCCGAGAGGGGACAACTGGGGAGCAGTACTTC. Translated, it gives CASSREGTTGEQYF.

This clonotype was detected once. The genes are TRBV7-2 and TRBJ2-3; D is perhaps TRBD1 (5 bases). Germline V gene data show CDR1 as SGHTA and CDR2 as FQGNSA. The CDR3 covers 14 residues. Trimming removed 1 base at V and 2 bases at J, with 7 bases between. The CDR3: CASSLGQTTDTQYF. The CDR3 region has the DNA TGTGCCAGCAGCTTAGGACAGACCACAGATACGCAGTATTTT.

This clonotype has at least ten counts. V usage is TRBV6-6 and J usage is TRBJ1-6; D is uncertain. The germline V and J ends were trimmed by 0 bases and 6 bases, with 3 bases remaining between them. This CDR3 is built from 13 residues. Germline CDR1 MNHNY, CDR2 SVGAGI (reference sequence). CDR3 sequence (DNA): TGTGCCAGCAGTTACTCCACTAATTCACCCCTCCACTTT. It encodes CASSYSTNSPLHF.

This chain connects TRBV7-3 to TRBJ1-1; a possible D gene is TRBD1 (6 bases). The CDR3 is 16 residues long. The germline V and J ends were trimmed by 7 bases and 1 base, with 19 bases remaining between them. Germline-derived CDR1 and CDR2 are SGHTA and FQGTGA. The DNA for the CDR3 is TGTGCCAGCAACAAGACGCCCGGGACACAGAACACTGAAGCTTTCTTT. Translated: CASNKTPGTQNTEAFF.

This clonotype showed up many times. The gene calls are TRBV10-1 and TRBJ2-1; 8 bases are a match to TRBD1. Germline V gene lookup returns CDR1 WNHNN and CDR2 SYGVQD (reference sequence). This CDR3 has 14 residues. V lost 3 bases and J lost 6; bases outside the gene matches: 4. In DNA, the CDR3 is TGCGCCAGCAGTGATAGGACAGGGACCAATGAGCAGTTCTTC. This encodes CASSDRTGTNEQFF.

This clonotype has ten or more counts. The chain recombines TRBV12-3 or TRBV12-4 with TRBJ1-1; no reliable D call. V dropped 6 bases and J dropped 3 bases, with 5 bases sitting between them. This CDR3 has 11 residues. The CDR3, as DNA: TGTGCCAGCAGACGTGACACTGAAGCTTTCTTT. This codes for CASRRDTEAFF.

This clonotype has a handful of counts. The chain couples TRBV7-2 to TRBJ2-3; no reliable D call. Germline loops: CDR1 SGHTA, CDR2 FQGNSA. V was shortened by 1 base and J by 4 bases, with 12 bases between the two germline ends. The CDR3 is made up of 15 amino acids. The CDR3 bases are TGTGCCAGCAGCTTAGTGGGGTTAGGAGCAGATACGCAGTATTTT. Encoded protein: CASSLVGLGADTQYF.

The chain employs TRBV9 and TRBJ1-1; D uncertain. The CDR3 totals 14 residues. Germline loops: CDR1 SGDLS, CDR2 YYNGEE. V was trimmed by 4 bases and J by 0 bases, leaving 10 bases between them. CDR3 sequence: CASSSLLMNTEAFF. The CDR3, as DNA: TGTGCCAGCAGCTCCCTCCTCATGAACACTGAAGCTTTCTTT.

CDR3 DNA: TGTGCCAGCAGCTTACAACCCACAGGGCTGGGGTACAATGAGCAGTTCTTC. Its protein is CASSLQPTGLGYNEQFF. The V and J genes are TRBV7-2 and TRBJ2-1, with D possibly matching TRBD1 (6 bases). Germline values: CDR1 SGHTA, CDR2 FQGNSA. Trimming removed 2 bases at V and 4 bases at J, with 18 bases between. This CDR3 contains 17 residues.

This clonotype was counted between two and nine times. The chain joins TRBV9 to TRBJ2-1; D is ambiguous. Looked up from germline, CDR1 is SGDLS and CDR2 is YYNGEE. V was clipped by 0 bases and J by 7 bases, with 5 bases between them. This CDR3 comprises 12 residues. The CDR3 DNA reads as TGTGCCAGCAGCGTAGGGTTAAATGAGCAGTTCTTC. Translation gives CASSVGLNEQFF.

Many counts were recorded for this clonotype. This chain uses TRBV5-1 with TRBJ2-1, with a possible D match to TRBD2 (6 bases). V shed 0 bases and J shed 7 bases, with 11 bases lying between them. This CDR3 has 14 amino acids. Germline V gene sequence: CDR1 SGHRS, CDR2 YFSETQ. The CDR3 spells CASSLVGGRNEQFF. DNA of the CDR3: TGCGCCAGCAGCTTGGTCGGAGGGAGGAATGAGCAGTTCTTC.

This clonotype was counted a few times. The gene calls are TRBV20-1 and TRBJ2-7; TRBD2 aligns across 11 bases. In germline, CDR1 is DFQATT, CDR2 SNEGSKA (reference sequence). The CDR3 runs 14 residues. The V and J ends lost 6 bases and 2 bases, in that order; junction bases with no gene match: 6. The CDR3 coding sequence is TGCAGTGCGAGAACTAGCGGGGGTACCTACGAGCAGTACTTC. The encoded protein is CSARTSGGTYEQYF.

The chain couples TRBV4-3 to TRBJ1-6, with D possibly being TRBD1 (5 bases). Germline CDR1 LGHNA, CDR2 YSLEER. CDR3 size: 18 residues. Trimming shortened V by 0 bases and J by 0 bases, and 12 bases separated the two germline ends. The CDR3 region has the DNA TGCGCCAGCAGCCAAGAAGCGGGGCTCAGCTCCTATAATTCACCCCTCCACTTT. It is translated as CASSQEAGLSSYNSPLHF.

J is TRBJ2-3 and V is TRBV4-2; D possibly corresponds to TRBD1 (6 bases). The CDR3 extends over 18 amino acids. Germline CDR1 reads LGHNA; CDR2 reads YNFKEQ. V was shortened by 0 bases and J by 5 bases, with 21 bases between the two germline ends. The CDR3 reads CASSQDYGTRNFRDTQYF. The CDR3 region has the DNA TGTGCCAGCAGCCAAGATTATGGGACACGGAACTTCAGAGATACGCAGTATTTT.

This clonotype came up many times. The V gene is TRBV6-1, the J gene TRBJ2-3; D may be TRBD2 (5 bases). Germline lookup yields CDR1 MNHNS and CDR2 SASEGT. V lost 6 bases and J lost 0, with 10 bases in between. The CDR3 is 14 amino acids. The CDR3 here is CASRRTSSTDTQYF. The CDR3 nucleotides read TGTGCCAGCAGACGGACTTCTAGCACAGATACGCAGTATTTT.

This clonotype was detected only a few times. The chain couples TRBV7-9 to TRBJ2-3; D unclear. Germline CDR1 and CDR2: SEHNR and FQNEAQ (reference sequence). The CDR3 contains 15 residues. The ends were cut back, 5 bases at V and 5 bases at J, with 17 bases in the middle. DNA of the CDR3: TGTGCCAGCAGCCCGACTCGTATGGTTGTAGATACGCAGTATTTT. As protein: CASSPTRMVVDTQYF.

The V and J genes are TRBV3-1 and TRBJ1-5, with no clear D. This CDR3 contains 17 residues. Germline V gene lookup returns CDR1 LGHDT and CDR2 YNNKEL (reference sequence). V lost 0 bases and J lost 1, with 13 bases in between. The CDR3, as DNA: TGTGCCAGCAGCCAAGAGGCTGGGAGTGTGAGCAATCAGCCCCAGCATTTT. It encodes CASSQEAGSVSNQPQHF. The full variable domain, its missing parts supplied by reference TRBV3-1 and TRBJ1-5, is DTAVSQTPKYLVTQMGNDKSIKCEQNLGHDTMYWYKQDSKKFLKIMFSYNNKELIINETVPNRFSPKSPDKAHLNLHINSLELGDSAVYFCASSQEAGSVSNQPQHFGDGTRLSIL.

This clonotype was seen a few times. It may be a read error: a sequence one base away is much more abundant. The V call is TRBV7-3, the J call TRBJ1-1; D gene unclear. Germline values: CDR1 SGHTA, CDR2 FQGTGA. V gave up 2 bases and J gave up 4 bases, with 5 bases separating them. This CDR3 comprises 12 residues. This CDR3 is CASSLGITEAFF. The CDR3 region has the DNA TGTGCCAGCAGCTTAGGGATCACTGAAGCTTTCTTT.

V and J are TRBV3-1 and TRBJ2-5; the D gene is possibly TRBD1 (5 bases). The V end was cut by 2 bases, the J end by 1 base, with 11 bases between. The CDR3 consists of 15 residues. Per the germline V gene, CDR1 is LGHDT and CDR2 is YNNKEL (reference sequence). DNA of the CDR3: TGTGCCAGCAGCCAAAGCCCGGACACCCAAGAGACCCAGTACTTC. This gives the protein CASSQSPDTQETQYF.

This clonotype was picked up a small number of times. The CDR3 loop is CSARAWNIHTQYF. CDR3 in DNA: TGCAGTGCTAGAGCCTGGAACATACATACGCAGTATTTT. The chain carries TRBV20-1 and TRBJ2-3; no reliable D call. V lost 1 base and J 7 bases, leaving 12 bases between the germline ends. Germline V gene data show CDR1 as DFQATT and CDR2 as SNEGSKA (reference sequence). This CDR3 is built from 13 residues.

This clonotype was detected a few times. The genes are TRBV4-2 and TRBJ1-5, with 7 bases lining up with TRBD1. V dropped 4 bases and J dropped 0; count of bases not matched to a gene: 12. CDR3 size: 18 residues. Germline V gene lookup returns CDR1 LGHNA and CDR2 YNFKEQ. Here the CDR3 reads CASSRELSGQHSNQPQHF. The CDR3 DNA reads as TGTGCCAGCAGCCGTGAACTATCGGGACAGCATAGCAATCAGCCCCAGCATTTT.

This CDR3 is CSARRRLNFYEQYF. The DNA of the CDR3 is TGCAGTGCTAGACGGCGTCTGAATTTTTACGAGCAGTACTTC. V and J are TRBV20-1 and TRBJ2-7; D unclear. CDR1 and CDR2 from the germline V gene are DFQATT and SNEGSKA (reference sequence). Between the trimmed V and J ends, which lost 2 bases and 4 bases, there was a span of 15 bases. CDR3 length: 14 residues.

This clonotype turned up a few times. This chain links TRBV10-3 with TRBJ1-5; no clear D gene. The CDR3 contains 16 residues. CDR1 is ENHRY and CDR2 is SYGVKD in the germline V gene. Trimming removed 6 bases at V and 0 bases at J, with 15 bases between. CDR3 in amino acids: CAISPDGPYSNQPQHF. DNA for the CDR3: TGTGCCATCAGCCCAGACGGGCCCTATAGCAATCAGCCCCAGCATTTT.

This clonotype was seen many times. CDR3 sequence: CASSMTASPRSGYTF. The CDR3 DNA sequence: TGTGCCAGCAGCATGACAGCCTCCCCACGAAGTGGCTACACCTTC. The chain couples TRBV9 to TRBJ1-2, with D possibly being TRBD1 (5 bases). V was trimmed by 4 bases and J by 7 bases, leaving 20 bases between them. Germline CDR1 SGDLS, CDR2 YYNGEE. The CDR3 sequence is 15 residues long. Drawing the rest from reference TRBV9 and TRBJ1-2, the complete variable domain is DSGVTQTPKHLITATGQRVTLRCSPRSGDLSVYWYQQSLDQGLQFLIQYYNGEERAKGNILERFSAQQFPDLHSELNLSSLELGDSALYFCASSMTASPRSGYTFGSGTRLTVV.

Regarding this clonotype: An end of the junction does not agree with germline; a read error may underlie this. The CDR3 region has the DNA TGTGTCAGCAGCTTAATGGGGCGCTATGGCTACACCTTC. It encodes CVSSLMGRYGYTF. The J gene is TRBJ1-2, the V gene TRBV7-6; tentatively, D is TRBD1 (5 bases). CDR1 SGHVS and CDR2 FNYEAQ come from the germline V gene. The CDR3 has 13 amino acids.

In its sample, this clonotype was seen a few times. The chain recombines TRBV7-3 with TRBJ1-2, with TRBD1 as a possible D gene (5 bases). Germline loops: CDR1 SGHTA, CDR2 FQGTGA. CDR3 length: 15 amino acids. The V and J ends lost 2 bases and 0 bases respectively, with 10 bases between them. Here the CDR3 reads CASSLRGGANYGYTF. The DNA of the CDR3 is TGTGCCAGCAGCTTACGGGGCGGGGCTAACTATGGCTACACCTTC.